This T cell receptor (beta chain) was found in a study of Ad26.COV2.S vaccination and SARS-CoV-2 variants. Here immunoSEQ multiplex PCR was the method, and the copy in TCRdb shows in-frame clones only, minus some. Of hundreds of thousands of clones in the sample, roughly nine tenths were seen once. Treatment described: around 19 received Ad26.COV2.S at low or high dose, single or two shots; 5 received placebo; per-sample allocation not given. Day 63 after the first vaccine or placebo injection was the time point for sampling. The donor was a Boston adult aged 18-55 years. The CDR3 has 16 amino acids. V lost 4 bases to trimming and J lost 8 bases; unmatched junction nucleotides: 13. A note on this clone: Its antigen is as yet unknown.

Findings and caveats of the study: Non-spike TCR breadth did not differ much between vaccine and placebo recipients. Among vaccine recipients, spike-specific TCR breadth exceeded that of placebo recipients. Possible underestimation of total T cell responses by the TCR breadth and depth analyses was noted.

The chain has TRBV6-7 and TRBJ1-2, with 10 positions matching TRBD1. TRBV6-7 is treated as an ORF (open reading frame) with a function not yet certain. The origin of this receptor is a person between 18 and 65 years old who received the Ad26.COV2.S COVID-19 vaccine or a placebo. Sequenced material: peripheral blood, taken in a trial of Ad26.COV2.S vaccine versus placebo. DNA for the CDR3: TGTGCCAGCAGTTCCCTCGGACAGGGGGATAGATACGGCTACACCTTC. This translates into CASSSLGQGDRYGYTF.